The rows below give T cell receptor beta chains drawn from one sample of a study of human T cells and chemical hapten exposure. MiXCR, applied by TCRdb to the RACE reads, yields one record per CDR3 protein. This sample has about 48,000 distinct CDR3 sequences, with 9.9% found just once. The material sequenced was whole blood, taken in connection with sensitization to the hapten diphenylcyclopropenone (DPC). The receptors derive from a woman aged 40-49 years with alopecia areata. Some clones in this sample may be carry-over from other donors' samples. The CDR3 runs from the conserved cysteine through the conserved F or W. D genes are given only for firm matches. A row's size may be missing; if present it is once, few, many or a size class.

size,J,D,V,CDR3,DNA
few,TRBJ1-5,NA,TRBV6-6,CASTNPGPTSNQPQHF,TGTGCCAGCACCAACCCGGGTCCTACGAGCAATCAGCCCCAGCATTTT
NA,TRBJ2-2,NA,TRBV5-4,CASSFGQGTNTGELFF,TGTGCCAGCAGCTTCGGCCAGGGGACGAACACCGGGGAGCTGTTTTTT
many,TRBJ1-6,NA,TRBV6-2/TRBV6-3,CASSSRENSPLHF,TGTGCCAGCAGTTCCAGGGAGAATTCACCCCTCCACTTT
many,TRBJ1-6,NA,TRBV11-2,CASSLMRSPLHF,TGTGCCAGCAGCTTAATGAGGTCACCCCTCCACTTT
NA,TRBJ2-7,NA,TRBV5-6,CASSPQGLMSEQYF,TGTGCCAGCAGTCCACAGGGTCTCATGAGCGAGCAGTACTTC
NA,TRBJ2-7,NA,TRBV7-2,CASSLAWDPGYEQYF,TGTGCCAGCAGCTTAGCATGGGACCCGGGGTACGAGCAGTACTTC
many,TRBJ1-5,TRBD1,TRBV19,CASTDRTEPQHF,TGTGCCAGTACGGACAGGACTGAGCCCCAGCATTTT
many,TRBJ1-6,NA,TRBV3-1,CATRSAGNNSPLHF,TGTGCCACCCGGTCGGCAGGGAATAATTCACCCCTCCACTTT
few,TRBJ2-7,NA,TRBV5-1,CASSWRDTGTFYEQYF,TGCGCCAGCAGCTGGAGAGACACAGGGACGTTCTACGAGCAGTACTTC
many,TRBJ2-2,TRBD1,TRBV19,CASSSLGTDTGELFF,TGTGCCAGTAGTTCCCTAGGGACAGATACCGGGGAGCTGTTTTTT
many,TRBJ2-1,NA,TRBV4-1,CASSLIPGPYSYNEQFF,TGCGCCAGCAGCCTAATACCCGGGCCCTACTCCTACAATGAGCAGTTCTTC
many,TRBJ2-5,TRBD2,TRBV7-3,CASSLKAGAVETQYF,TGTGCCAGCAGCTTAAAAGCGGGGGCAGTAGAGACCCAGTACTTC
few,TRBJ2-5,NA,TRBV3-1,CASSQVSETQYF,TGTGCCAGCAGCCAAGTATCAGAGACCCAGTACTTC
NA,TRBJ1-1,NA,TRBV2,CASSRGVEAFF,TGTGCCAGCAGTAGGGGCGTTGAAGCTTTCTTT
NA,TRBJ2-6,NA,TRBV4-1,CASSQGGFGSSGANVLTF,TGCGCCAGCAGCCAAGGAGGTTTCGGGAGCTCTGGGGCCAACGTCCTGACTTTC
NA,TRBJ2-1,NA,TRBV6-2/TRBV6-3,CASSLLGDEQFF,TGTGCCAGCAGCCTACTGGGGGATGAGCAGTTCTTC
NA,TRBJ2-7,TRBD1,TRBV11-3,CASSPRQGSSEQYF,TGTGCCAGCAGCCCACGACAGGGAAGCAGCGAGCAGTACTTC
NA,TRBJ1-1,NA,TRBV29-1,CSVRTKVPEAFF,TGCAGCGTCAGAACAAAGGTCCCTGAAGCTTTCTTT
NA,TRBJ2-2,NA,TRBV24-1,CATSDYGVGTEELFF,TGTGCCACCAGTGATTACGGGGTCGGGACCGAGGAGCTGTTTTTT
few,TRBJ1-6,NA,TRBV27,CASSSPQGTAYNSPLHF,TGTGCCAGCAGTTCACCTCAGGGGACCGCGTATAATTCACCCCTCCACTTT
NA,TRBJ2-2,TRBD2,TRBV28,CASSSRLAGDTGELFF,TGTGCCAGCAGTTCCCGACTAGCGGGGGACACCGGGGAGCTGTTTTTT
many,TRBJ1-5,NA,TRBV12-3/TRBV12-4,CASSFGQPQHF,TGTGCCAGCAGTTTCGGGCAGCCCCAGCATTTT
NA,TRBJ2-7,TRBD2,TRBV12-3/TRBV12-4,CASRGAGPRGEQYF,TGTGCCAGCAGGGGAGCGGGGCCCCGAGGGGAGCAGTACTTC
few,TRBJ2-2,NA,TRBV5-3,CARRLRAATGELFF,TGTGCCAGAAGGTTAAGGGCAGCCACCGGGGAGCTGTTTTTT
few,TRBJ1-1,NA,TRBV5-8,CASSLWEGERTEAFF,TGTGCCAGCAGCTTGTGGGAGGGTGAACGCACTGAAGCTTTCTTT
NA,TRBJ2-5,NA,TRBV20-1,CSARDTPARVQYF,TGCAGTGCTAGAGACACACCCGCCCGGGTTCAGTACTTC
many,TRBJ1-6,NA,TRBV7-6,CASSRLPLNSPLHF,TGTGCCAGCAGCCGACTTCCCCTGAATTCACCCCTCCACTTT
few,TRBJ1-2,NA,TRBV6-5,CASRETGSNYGYTF,TGTGCCAGCAGGGAGACTGGATCTAACTATGGCTACACCTTC
few,TRBJ2-6,NA,TRBV7-9,CASSPPERRPSSGANVLTF,TGTGCCAGCAGCCCCCCGGAGCGGCGCCCGAGCTCTGGGGCCAACGTCCTGACTTTC
NA,TRBJ2-3,TRBD2,TRBV18,CASSPPGAGLTDTQYF,TGTGCCAGCTCACCCCCCGGAGCGGGGCTCACAGATACGCAGTATTTT
NA,TRBJ2-7,NA,TRBV20-1,CSALPGSYEQYF,TGCAGTGCTTTACCCGGAAGTTACGAGCAGTACTTC
NA,TRBJ1-6,NA,TRBV20-1,CSAVRARNSPLHF,TGCAGTGCTGTTCGGGCGCGGAATTCACCCCTCCACTTT
NA,TRBJ1-3,NA,TRBV13,CASSRGPGNTIYF,TGTGCCAGCTCACGTGGCCCTGGAAACACCATATATTTT
few,TRBJ2-5,NA,TRBV5-1,CASSLGEFQETQYF,TGCGCCAGCAGCTTGGGGGAATTCCAAGAGACCCAGTACTTC
NA,TRBJ2-6,TRBD1,TRBV4-1,CASSQVTPGTGVAGSGANVLTF,TGCGCCAGCAGCCAAGTTACCCCCGGGACAGGGGTCGCGGGCTCTGGGGCCAACGTCCTGACTTTC
NA,TRBJ2-2,TRBD2,TRBV12-3/TRBV12-4,CASSFPPLAGGRSTGELFF,TGTGCCAGCAGTTTCCCCCCACTAGCGGGGGGGCGTAGCACCGGGGAGCTGTTTTTT
few,TRBJ2-5,NA,TRBV14,CASSQGEGRRKTQYF,TGTGCCAGCAGCCAAGGAGAGGGGAGGCGAAAGACCCAGTACTTC
few,TRBJ1-5,NA,TRBV2,CASSEVRHSQSQHF,TGTGCCAGCAGTGAAGTGAGGCATAGTCAGTCCCAGCATTTT
many,TRBJ1-2,TRBD1,TRBV4-1,CAAGTGTYGYTF,TGCGCCGCCGGGACAGGGACCTATGGCTACACCTTC
NA,TRBJ1-5,TRBD1,TRBV4-2,CASSQPADRGHFQPQHF,TGTGCCAGCAGCCAACCCGCGGACAGGGGCCACTTTCAGCCCCAGCATTTT
few,TRBJ1-5,NA,TRBV2,CASRDLNQPQHF,TGTGCCAGCAGGGATCTCAATCAGCCCCAGCATTTT
many,TRBJ1-5,NA,TRBV2,CASSEAGSRPQHF,TGTGCCAGCAGTGAAGCAGGCTCTCGGCCCCAGCATTTT
NA,TRBJ1-4,TRBD1,TRBV6-4,CATSPDRESGKLFF,TGTGCCACCTCCCCGGACAGGGAAAGCGGAAAACTGTTTTTT
few,TRBJ2-1,NA,TRBV28,CASSSPPGLQFF,TGTGCCAGCAGTTCCCCCCCGGGGCTCCAGTTCTTC
few,TRBJ2-5,NA,TRBV11-2,CASSSETQETQYF,TGTGCCAGCAGCTCGGAGACCCAAGAGACCCAGTACTTC
NA,TRBJ2-7,TRBD1,TRBV28,CASSTGGYEQYF,TGTGCCAGCAGTACAGGGGGCTACGAGCAGTACTTC
few,TRBJ1-1,NA,TRBV6-2/TRBV6-3,CASNLVMGVRAFF,TGTGCCAGCAACTTAGTAATGGGAGTTCGAGCTTTCTTT
many,TRBJ1-2,TRBD1,TRBV4-1,CASSQGQTTTSGYTF,TGCGCCAGCAGCCAGGGACAGACGACTACCAGTGGCTACACCTTC
NA,TRBJ1-2,TRBD1,TRBV29-1,CSVEAGAGGPYGYTF,TGCAGCGTTGAAGCAGGGGCAGGGGGTCCCTATGGCTACACCTTC
few,TRBJ2-7,NA,TRBV28,CASRSRIYEQYF,TGTGCCAGCAGATCACGGATCTACGAGCAGTACTTC